This T cell receptor (beta chain) originates from a study of blood T cell repertoires in COVID-19. Study-level information: Both acute and convalescent COVID-19 samples were obtained from the United States, Italy and Spain. T cells, B-cell-depleted T cells, or PBMCs supplied cDNA or gDNA.

TCRdb's table, derived via immunoSEQ multiplex PCR, lists solely in-frame clones and lacks some. In the table there are 90,000 or so clones, approximately 86% of which are singletons. The sequence was obtained from a man in his sixties with acute or convalescent COVID-19. Sequences were obtained from peripheral blood.

Written as DNA, the CDR3 is TGTGCCAGAAGGAAGACAGGGGATAGGTACGAGCAGTACTTC. This sequence encodes CARRKTGDRYEQYF. The V and J genes are TRBV5-3 and TRBJ2-7; 8 bases line up with TRBD1. TRBV5-3 is an ORF for which the function is uncertain. The V and J ends lost 5 bases and 4 bases, in that order; junction bases with no gene match: 8. The CDR3 loop spans 14 amino acids.